The 6 T cell receptor beta chains reported below all come from one sample, sequenced in a study of Ad26.COV2.S vaccination and SARS-CoV-2 variants. Treatment described: about 20 received Ad26.COV2.S at low or high dose, single or two shots; roughly five received placebo; per-sample allocation not given. The samples were gathered on day 63 after the first injection of vaccine or placebo. Libraries were prepared by immunoSEQ multiplex PCR; TCRdb keeps only in-frame clonotypes and omits some of them. This table has fewer than 400,000 clones, approximately 90% appearing once. The source was peripheral blood, collected in a trial of Ad26.COV2.S vaccine versus placebo. These receptor sequences come from a person between 18 and 59 years old who received the Ad26.COV2.S COVID-19 vaccine or a placebo.

The genes are TRBV5-4 and TRBJ1-6, with a tentative D call TRBD1 (6 bases). CDR3 length: 17 residues. The V end was cut by 4 bases, the J end by 0 bases, with 14 bases between. Germline V lookup: CDR1 SGHNT, CDR2 YYREEE (reference sequence). CDR3 DNA sequence: TGTGCCAGCAGCCGCCAGGGGCCGAGCTCCTATAATTCACCCCTCCACTTT. Translated: CASSRQGPSSYNSPLHF.

The genes are TRBV6-5 and TRBJ2-7; a possible D gene is TRBD1 (5 bases). Trimming cost V 6 bases and J 0 bases, with 15 bases left between them. This CDR3 is built from 15 residues. Germline assignment: CDR1 MNHEY and CDR2 SVGAGI. The CDR3 sequence is CASSPPGAPSYEQYF. For the CDR3, the DNA is TGTGCCAGCAGCCCCCCTGGGGCCCCCTCCTACGAGCAGTACTTC.

The chain links TRBV28 to TRBJ2-1; D is uncertain. The ends were cut back, 7 bases at V and 0 bases at J, with 13 bases in the middle. The CDR3 contains 15 residues. CDR1 and CDR2 (germline): MDHEN, SYDVKM. CDR3 in DNA: TGTGCCAGCAATGCGGCGGTCCGCTCCTACAATGAGCAGTTCTTC. This encodes CASNAAVRSYNEQFF. Based on the CDR3 plus reference TRBV28 and TRBJ2-1, the full variable domain is DVKVTQSSRYLVKRTGEKVFLECVQDMDHENMFWYRQDPGLGLRLIYFSYDVKMKEKGDIPEGYSVSREKKERFSLILESASTNQTSMYLCASNAAVRSYNEQFFGPGTRLTVL.

This sequence joins TRBV4-2 and TRBJ1-1, with D perhaps matching TRBD1 (5 bases). V lost 0 bases and J lost 5, with 16 bases in between. The CDR3 contains 16 residues. Germline assignment: CDR1 LGHNA and CDR2 YNFKEQ. The CDR3 DNA is TGTGCCAGCAGCCAAGAACGGTTTGGGGGAAGGACTGAAGCTTTCTTT. Its protein product is CASSQERFGGRTEAFF.

The J gene is TRBJ2-5, the V gene TRBV3-1 (or the pseudogene TRBV3-2), with TRBD1 matching 8 bases. Germline V CDR1 and CDR2: LGHDT, YNNKEL (reference sequence). The CDR3 consists of 19 residues. J was trimmed by 5 bases and V by 2 bases; bases with no gene match: 19. This CDR3 reads CASSQSRILDRGKWETQYF. The CDR3 DNA is TGTGCCAGCAGCCAATCGCGGATTCTCGACAGGGGTAAATGGGAGACCCAGTACTTC.

This clone was observed a handful of times. The J gene is TRBJ2-2, the V gene TRBV5-6; 8 positions match TRBD1. J was trimmed by 1 base and V by 3 bases; bases with no gene match: 5. The CDR3 has 16 amino acids. Per the germline V gene, CDR1 is SGHDT and CDR2 is YYEEEE. The CDR3 reads CASSYGQGRNTGELFF. Here the CDR3 DNA reads TGTGCCAGCAGCTATGGACAGGGAAGGAACACCGGGGAGCTGTTTTTT.